This TCR beta chain is from a study of cytomegalovirus exposure and HLA in healthy donors. The PCR employed 60 Vbeta primers together with 13 Jbeta primers. Profiled with immunoSEQ multiplex PCR; TCRdb holds only in-frame clones, not every one. Of 130,000 or so clones in the sample, 72% were seen once. With V trimmed by 5 bases and J by 6 bases, 4 bases remained unmatched. CDR1 and CDR2 (germline): SGHDN, FVKESK. This CDR3 is built from 14 residues. The rearrangement links TRBV14 to TRBJ1-2; TRBD1 matches at 12 bases. The sequence derives from a man over 45 in good health and CMV-seropositive. Sequenced: PBMCs. Here the CDR3 reads CASSRGQGAHGYTF. Here the CDR3 DNA reads TGTGCCAGCAGCAGGGGACAGGGGGCCCATGGCTACACCTTC.